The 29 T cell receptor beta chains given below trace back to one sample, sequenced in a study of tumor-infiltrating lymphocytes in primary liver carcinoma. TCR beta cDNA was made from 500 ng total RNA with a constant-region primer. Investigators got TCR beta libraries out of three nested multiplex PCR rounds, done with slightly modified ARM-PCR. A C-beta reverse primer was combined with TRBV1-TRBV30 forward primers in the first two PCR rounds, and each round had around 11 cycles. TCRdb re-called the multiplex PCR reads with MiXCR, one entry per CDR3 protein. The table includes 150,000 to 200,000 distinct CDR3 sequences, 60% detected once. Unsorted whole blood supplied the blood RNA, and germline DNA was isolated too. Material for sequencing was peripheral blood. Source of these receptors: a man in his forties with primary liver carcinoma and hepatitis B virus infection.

In nucleotides, the CDR3 is TGTGCCAGCAGTTCTAGGACAGGAGAGACCCAGTACTTC. Its translation: CASSSRTGETQYF. This chain uses TRBV6-5 with TRBJ2-5, with 7 positions matching TRBD1. The length of the CDR3 is 13 residues. V lost 4 bases to trimming and J lost 4 bases; unmatched junction nucleotides: 3. Germline assignment: CDR1 MNHEY and CDR2 SVGAGI.

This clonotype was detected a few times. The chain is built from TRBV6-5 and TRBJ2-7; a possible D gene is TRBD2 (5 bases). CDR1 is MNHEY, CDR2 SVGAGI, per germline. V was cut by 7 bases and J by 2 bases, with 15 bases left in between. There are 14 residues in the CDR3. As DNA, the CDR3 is TGTGCCAGCACCCGCGGACTCGCCCCCTACGAGCAGTACTTC. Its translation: CASTRGLAPYEQYF.

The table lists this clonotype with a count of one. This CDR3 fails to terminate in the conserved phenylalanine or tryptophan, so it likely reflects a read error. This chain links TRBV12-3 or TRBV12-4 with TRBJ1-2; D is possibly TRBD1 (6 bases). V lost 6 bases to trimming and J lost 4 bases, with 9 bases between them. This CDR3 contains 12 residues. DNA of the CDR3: TGTGCCAGCAGCATAGGGGGCTATGGCTACACCTCC. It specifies CASSIGGYGYTS.

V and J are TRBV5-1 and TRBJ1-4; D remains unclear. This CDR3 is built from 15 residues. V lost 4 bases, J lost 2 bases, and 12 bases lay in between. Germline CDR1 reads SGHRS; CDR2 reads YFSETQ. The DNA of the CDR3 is TGCGCCAGCAGCCCCCTTGGTTGGACTAATGAAAAACTGTTTTTT. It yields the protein CASSPLGWTNEKLFF.

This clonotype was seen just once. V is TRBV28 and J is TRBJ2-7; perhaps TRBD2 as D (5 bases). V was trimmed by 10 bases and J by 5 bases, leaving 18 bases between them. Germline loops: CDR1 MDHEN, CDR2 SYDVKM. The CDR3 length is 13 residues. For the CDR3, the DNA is TGTGCCACGACCGGGGAGCAGGTTGACGAGCAGTACTTC. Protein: CATTGEQVDEQYF.

CDR3 residues: CSVKVDPNTEAFF. The CDR3 DNA follows: TGCAGCGTGAAGGTGGATCCTAACACTGAAGCTTTCTTT. This chain links TRBV29-1 with TRBJ1-1, with no clear D. With 6 bases removed from V and 2 bases from J, the gap between germline ends came to 13 bases. The CDR3 spans 13 residues. Germline CDR1 is SQVTM and CDR2 is ANQGSEA.

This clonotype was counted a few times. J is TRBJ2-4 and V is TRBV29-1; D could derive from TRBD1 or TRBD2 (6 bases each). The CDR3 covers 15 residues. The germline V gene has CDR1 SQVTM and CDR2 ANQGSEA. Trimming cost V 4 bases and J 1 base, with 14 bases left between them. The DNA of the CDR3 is TGCAGCGTTGGGCCCGGGGGCGCCGCCAAAAACATTCAGTACTTC. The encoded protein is CSVGPGGAAKNIQYF.

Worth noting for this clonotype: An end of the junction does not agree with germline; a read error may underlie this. The CDR3 DNA reads as TGTGCCAGCAGCTTGAGGACAGGACACACTGAAGATTTCTTT. Residues: CASSLRTGHTEDFF. The rearrangement joins TRBV11-2 to TRBJ1-1; 7 bases align to TRBD1. Per the germline V gene, CDR1 is SGHAT and CDR2 is FQNNGV. This CDR3 region has 14 residues.

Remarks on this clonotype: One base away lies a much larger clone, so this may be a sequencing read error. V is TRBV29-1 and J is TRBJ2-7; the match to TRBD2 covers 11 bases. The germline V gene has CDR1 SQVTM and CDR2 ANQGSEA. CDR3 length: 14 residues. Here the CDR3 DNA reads TGCAGCGTTGAAATGACTAGCGGGACTTACGAGCACTACTTC. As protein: CSVEMTSGTYEHYF.

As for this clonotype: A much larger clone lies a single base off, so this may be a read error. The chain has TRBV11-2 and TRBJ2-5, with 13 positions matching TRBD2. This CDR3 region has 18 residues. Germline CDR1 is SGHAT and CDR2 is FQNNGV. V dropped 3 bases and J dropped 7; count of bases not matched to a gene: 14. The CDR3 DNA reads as TGTGCCAGCAGCTTGGAAAGGACTAGCGGGAGAAGAACGTGGACCCAGTACTTC. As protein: CASSLERTSGRRTWTQYF.

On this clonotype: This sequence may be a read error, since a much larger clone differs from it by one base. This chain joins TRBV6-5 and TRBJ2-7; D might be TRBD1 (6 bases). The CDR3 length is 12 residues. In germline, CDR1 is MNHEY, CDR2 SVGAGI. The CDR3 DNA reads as TGTGCCAGCAGTCAGGGGCCCGACGATCAGTACTTC. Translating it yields CASSQGPDDQYF.

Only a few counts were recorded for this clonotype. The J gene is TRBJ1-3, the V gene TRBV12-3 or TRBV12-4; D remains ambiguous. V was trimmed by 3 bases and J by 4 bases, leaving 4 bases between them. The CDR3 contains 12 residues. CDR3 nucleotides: TGTGCCAGCAGTTTCTCCGGAAACACCATATATTTT. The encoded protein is CASSFSGNTIYF.

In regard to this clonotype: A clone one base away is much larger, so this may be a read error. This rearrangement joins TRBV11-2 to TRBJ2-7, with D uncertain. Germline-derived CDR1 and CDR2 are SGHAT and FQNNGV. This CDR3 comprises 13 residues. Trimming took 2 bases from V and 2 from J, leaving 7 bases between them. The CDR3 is CASSLNGAYEQYF. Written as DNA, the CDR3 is TGTGCCAGCAGCTTAAACGGAGCCTACGAGCAGTACTTC.

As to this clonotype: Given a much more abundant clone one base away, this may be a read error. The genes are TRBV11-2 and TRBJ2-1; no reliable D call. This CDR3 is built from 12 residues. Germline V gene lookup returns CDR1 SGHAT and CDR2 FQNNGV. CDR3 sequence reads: CASSLIGNEQLF. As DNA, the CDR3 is TGTGCCAGCAGCTTAATCGGAAACGAGCAGTTATTC.

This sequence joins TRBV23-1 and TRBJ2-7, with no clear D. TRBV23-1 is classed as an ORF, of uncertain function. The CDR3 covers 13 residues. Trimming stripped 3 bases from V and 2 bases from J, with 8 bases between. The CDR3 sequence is CASSHPLPYEQYF. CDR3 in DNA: TGCGCCAGCAGTCATCCGCTTCCCTACGAGCAGTACTTC.

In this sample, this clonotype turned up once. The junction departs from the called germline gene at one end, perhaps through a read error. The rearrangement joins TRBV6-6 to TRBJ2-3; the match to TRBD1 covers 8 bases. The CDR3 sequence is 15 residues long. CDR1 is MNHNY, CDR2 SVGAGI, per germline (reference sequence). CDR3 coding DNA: TGTTCCAGCAGTTACCAGGGGGCAAGCACAGATACGCAGTATTTT. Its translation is CSSSYQGASTDTQYF.

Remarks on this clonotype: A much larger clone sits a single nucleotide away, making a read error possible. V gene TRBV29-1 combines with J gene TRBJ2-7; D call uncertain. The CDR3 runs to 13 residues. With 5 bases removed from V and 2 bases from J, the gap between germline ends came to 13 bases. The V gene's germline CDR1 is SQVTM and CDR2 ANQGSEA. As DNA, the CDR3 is TGCAGCGTTACCCAGAGGCAGACCTACGAGCAGTACTTC. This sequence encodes CSVTQRQTYEQYF.

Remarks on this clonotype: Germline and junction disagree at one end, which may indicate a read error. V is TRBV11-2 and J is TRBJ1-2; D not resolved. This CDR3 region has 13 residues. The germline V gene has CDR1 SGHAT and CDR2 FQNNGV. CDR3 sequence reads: CATSLGSNYGYTF. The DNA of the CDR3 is TGTGCCACCAGCTTAGGCAGTAACTATGGCTACACCTTC.

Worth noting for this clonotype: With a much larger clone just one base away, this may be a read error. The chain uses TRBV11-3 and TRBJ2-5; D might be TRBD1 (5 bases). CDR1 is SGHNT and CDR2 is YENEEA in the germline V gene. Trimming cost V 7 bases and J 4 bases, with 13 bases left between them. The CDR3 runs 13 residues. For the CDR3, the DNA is TGTGCCAGCATCTTGGGGCGCCGAGAGACCCAGTACTTC. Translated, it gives CASILGRRETQYF.

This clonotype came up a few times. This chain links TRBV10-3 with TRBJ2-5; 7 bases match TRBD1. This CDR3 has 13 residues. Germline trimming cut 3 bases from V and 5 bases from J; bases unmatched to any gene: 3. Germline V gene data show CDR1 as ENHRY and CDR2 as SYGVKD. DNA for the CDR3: TGTGCCATCAGTGAACAGGGGTCGGAGACCCAGTACTTC. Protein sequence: CAISEQGSETQYF.

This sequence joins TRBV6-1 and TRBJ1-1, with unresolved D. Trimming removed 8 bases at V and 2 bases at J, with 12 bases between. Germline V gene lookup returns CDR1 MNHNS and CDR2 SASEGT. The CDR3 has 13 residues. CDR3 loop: CASFGVSNTEAFF. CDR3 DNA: TGTGCCAGCTTTGGGGTATCAAACACTGAAGCTTTCTTT.

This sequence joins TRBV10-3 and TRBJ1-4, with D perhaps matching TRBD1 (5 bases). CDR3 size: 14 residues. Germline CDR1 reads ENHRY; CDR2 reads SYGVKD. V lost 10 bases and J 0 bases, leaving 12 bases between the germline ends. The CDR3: CATRDAATNEKLFF. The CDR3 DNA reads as TGTGCCACACGGGACGCCGCAACTAATGAAAAACTGTTTTTT.

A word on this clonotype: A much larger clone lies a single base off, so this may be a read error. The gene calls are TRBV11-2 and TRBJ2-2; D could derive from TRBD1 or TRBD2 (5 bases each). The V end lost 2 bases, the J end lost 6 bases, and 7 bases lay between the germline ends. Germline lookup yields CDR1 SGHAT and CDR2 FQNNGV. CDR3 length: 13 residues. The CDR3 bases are TGTGCCAGCAGCTTAACGGGGCCCGGGGAGCTGTTTTTT. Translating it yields CASSLTGPGELFF. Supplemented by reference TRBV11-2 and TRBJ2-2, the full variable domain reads EAGVAQSPRYKIIEKRQSVAFWCNPISGHATLYWYQQILGQGPKLLIQFQNNGVVDDSQLPKDRFSAERLKGVDSTLKIQPAKLEDSAVYLCASSLTGPGELFFGEGSRLTVL.

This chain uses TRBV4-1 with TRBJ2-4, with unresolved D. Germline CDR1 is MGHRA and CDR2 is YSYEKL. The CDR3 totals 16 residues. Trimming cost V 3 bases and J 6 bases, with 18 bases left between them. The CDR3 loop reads CASSQRVGELGNIQYF. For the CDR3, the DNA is TGCGCCAGCAGCCAGAGAGTGGGTGAGTTGGGAAACATTCAGTACTTC.

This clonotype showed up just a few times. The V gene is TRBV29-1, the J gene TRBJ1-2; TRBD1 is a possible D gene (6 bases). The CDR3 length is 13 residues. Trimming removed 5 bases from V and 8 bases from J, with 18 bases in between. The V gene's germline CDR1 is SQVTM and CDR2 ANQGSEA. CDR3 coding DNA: TGCAGCGTTCTACAGGGTATCGCCGCGGGCTACACCTTC. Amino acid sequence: CSVLQGIAAGYTF.

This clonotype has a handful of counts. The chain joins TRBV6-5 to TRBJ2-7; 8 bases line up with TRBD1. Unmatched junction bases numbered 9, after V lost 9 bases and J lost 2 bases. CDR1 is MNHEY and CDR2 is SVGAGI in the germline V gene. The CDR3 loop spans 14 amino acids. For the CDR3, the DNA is TGTGCCAGTACTGGGACAGGTGGAGCCTACGAGCAGTACTTC. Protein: CASTGTGGAYEQYF.

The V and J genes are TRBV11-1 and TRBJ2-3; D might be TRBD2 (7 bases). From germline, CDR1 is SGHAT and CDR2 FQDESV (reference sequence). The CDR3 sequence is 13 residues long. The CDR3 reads CVSNGGGADTQYF. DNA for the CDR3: TGTGTTAGCAACGGAGGGGGGGCAGATACGCAGTATTTT.

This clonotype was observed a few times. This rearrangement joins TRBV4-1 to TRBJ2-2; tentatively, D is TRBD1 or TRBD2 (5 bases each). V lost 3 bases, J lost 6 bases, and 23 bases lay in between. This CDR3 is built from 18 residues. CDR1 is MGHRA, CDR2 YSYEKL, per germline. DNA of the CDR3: TGCGCCAGCAGCCAGGGTCCGGGACCTCGAAAAAATGCCGGGGAGCTGTTTTTT. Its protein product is CASSQGPGPRKNAGELFF.

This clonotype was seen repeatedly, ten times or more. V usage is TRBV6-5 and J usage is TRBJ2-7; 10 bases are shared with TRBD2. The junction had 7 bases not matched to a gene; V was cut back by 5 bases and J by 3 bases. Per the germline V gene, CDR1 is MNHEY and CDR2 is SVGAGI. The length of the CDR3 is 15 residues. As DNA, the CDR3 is TGTGCCAGCAGTCCCCGGACTAGCGGATTCTACGAGCAGTACTTC. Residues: CASSPRTSGFYEQYF.